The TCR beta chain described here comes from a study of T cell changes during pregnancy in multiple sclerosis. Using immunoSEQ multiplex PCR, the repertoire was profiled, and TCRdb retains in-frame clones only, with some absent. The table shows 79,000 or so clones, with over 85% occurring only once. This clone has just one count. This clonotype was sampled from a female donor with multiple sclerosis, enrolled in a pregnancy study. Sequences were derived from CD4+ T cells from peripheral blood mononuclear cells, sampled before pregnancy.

This CDR3 is CASSEPPGQVYEQYF. The CDR3, as DNA: TGTGCCAGCAGTGAACCTCCGGGACAGGTCTACGAGCAGTACTTC. The chain recombines TRBV6-1 with TRBJ2-7; TRBD1 matches at 8 bases. CDR3 size: 15 residues. Germline lookup yields CDR1 MNHNS and CDR2 SASEGT. J lost 3 bases, V lost 2 bases, and 6 bases had no gene match.